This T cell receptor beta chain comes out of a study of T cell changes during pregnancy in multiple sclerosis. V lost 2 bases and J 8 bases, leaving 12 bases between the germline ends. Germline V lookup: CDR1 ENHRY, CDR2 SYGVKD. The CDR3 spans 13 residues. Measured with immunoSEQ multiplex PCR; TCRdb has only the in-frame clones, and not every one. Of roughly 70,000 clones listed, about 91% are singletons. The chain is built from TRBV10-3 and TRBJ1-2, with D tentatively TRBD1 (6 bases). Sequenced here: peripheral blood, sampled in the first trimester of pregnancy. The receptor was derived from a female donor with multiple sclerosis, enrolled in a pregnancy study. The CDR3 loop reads CAISENRVDGYTF. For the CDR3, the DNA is TGTGCCATCAGTGAGAACAGGGTGGACGGCTACACCTTC.